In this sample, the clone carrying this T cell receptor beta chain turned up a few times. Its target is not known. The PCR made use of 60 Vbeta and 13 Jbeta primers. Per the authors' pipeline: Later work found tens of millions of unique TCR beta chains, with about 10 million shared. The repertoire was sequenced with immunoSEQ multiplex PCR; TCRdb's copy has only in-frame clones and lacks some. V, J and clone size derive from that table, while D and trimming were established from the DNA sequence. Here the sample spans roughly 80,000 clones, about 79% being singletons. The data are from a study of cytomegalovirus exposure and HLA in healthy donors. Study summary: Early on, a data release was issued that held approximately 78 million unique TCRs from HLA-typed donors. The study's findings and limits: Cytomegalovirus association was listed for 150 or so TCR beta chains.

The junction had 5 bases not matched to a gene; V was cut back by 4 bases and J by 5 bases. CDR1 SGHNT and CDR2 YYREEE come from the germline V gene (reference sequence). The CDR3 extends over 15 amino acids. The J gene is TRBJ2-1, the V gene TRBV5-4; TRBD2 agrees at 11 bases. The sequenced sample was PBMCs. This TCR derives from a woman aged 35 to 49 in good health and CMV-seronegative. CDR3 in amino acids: CASSTGTSGHNEQFF. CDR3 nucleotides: TGTGCCAGCAGCACGGGGACTAGCGGACACAATGAGCAGTTCTTC.